Listed below are T cell receptor beta chains from one sample, sequenced in a study of cytomegalovirus exposure and HLA in healthy donors. Libraries were prepared by immunoSEQ multiplex PCR; TCRdb keeps only in-frame clonotypes and omits some of them. This table holds some 120,000 clones, about 81% found once. Sequencing input: PBMCs. The receptors were sampled from a woman between 25 and 40 years old in good health and CMV-seronegative. Each CDR3 is given with its conserved first and last residue. Each record gives: clone size, J gene, V gene, D gene, CDR3 DNA, CDR3 protein. A D gene is named only where the DNA matches it firmly. Clone size appears in some rows only: once, few, many, or a class for an expanded clone.

once	TRBJ1-2	TRBV29-1	TRBD1	TGCAGCGTGACCCCGGACAGGGGTCAGGGTAACTATGGCTACACCTTC	CSVTPDRGQGNYGYTF
NA	TRBJ2-7	TRBV7-8	TRBD1	TGTGCCAGCAGCATAACAGGGGGCAAGGACGAGCAGTACTTC	CASSITGGKDEQYF
NA	TRBJ2-7	TRBV9	TRBD2	TGTGCCAGCAGCGTAGCTAGCGGGAGCGGCGACGAGCAGTACTTC	CASSVASGSGDEQYF
NA	TRBJ1-5	TRBV19	NA	TGTGCCAGTAGTATAGCAGTTAGCAATCAGCCCCAGCATTTT	CASSIAVSNQPQHF
many	TRBJ2-7	TRBV12-1	NA	TGTGCCAGCAGCTTTCAGGAGCAGTACTTC	CASSFQEQYF
few	TRBJ2-2	TRBV5-1	NA	TGCGCCAGCAGCTCTTACACCGGGGAGCTGTTTTTT	CASSSYTGELFF
NA	TRBJ2-2	TRBV5-1	NA	TGCGCCAGCAGCCTAGGAGGGCCAGGCGGGGAGCTGTTTTTT	CASSLGGPGGELFF
few	TRBJ1-4	TRBV11-3	NA	TGTGCCAGCACGAGGGATAATGAAAAACTGTTTTTT	CASTRDNEKLFF
NA	TRBJ2-7	TRBV7-9	TRBD2	TGTGCCAGCAATTTAGCGGGAGTCTACGAGCAGTACTTC	CASNLAGVYEQYF
NA	TRBJ2-5	TRBV11-3	TRBD2	TGTGCCAGCAGCCCCCGCGGGGCTAGCGGAGAAGAGACCCAGTACTTC	CASSPRGASGEETQYF
NA	TRBJ2-7	TRBV27	TRBD1	TGTGCCAGCAGTTTCCAGGACAGGTGGGAGCAGTACTTC	CASSFQDRWEQYF
NA	TRBJ1-2	TRBV6-1	TRBD1	TGTGCCAGCCAATACAGGGGGCAGGATGGCTACACCTTC	CASQYRGQDGYTF
NA	TRBJ2-5	TRBV7-6	NA	TGTGCCAGCGCCCCCCAGGCTCAGGTCCGAGAGACCCAGTACTTC	CASAPQAQVRETQYF
NA	TRBJ2-7	TRBV4-3	TRBD1	TGCGCCAGCAGCCAACTTTACGGACAGGACCCTTTCGAGCAGTACTTC	CASSQLYGQDPFEQYF
NA	TRBJ1-2	TRBV5-1	TRBD1	TGCGCCAGCAGCTGGACAGGGAACTATGGCTACACCTTC	CASSWTGNYGYTF
NA	TRBJ2-7	TRBV5-5	TRBD1	TGTGCCAGCAGCTACGCCCCGGGACAGGGTACCTACGAGCAGTACTTC	CASSYAPGQGTYEQYF
NA	TRBJ2-3	TRBV6-6	TRBD2	TGTGCCACCCCGGGCGGGGGGGAAGATACGCAGTATTTT	CATPGGGEDTQYF
NA	TRBJ2-7	TRBV13	TRBD1	TGTGCCAGCAGCTGGGACAGGGGACACGAGCAGTACTTC	CASSWDRGHEQYF
NA	TRBJ2-7	TRBV7-9	TRBD2	TGTTCCAGCAGCTTTCTAGCGGGCGCAGCGCCCCCTGGGGAGCAGTACTTC	CSSSFLAGAAPPGEQYF
NA	TRBJ2-5	TRBV6-5	TRBD2	TGTGCCAGCAGTTTAAGCGGGAAGGTCGAGACCCAGTACTTC	CASSLSGKVETQYF
medium-sized	TRBJ2-1	TRBV18	NA	TGTGCCAGCTCCAGTTTCAATGAGCAGTTCTTC	CASSSFNEQFF
NA	TRBJ2-1	TRBV7-6	NA	TGTGCCAGCAGCTTAGCTAGCAGGGGATGGAGCTCCTACAATGAGCAGTTCTTC	CASSLASRGWSSYNEQFF
NA	TRBJ2-5	TRBV11-2	NA	TGTGCCAGCAGCGCAAATGGGGCTCAAGAGACCCAGTACTTC	CASSANGAQETQYF
NA	TRBJ1-2	TRBV6-1	TRBD1	TGTGCCAGCAGGGACAGGGGAGGCTACTATGGCTACACCTTC	CASRDRGGYYGYTF
NA	TRBJ2-1	TRBV7-9	TRBD2	TGTGCCAGCAGCCCCACCGGCGGGGGGCCGGCGGAGCAGTTCTTC	CASSPTGGGPAEQFF
few	TRBJ2-7	TRBV18	NA	TGTGCCAGCTCACTTAGCGGAAAGACCTACGAGCAGTACTTC	CASSLSGKTYEQYF
NA	TRBJ2-7	TRBV2	TRBD1	TGTGCCAGCAGTGTGCAGGGGGCATGGTACGAGCAGTACTTC	CASSVQGAWYEQYF
few	TRBJ2-3	TRBV29-1	TRBD2	TGCAGCGTTGAAGGGGTTAGAGCGGGAGGGCCGACAGATACGCAGTATTTT	CSVEGVRAGGPTDTQYF
NA	TRBJ2-3	TRBV7-8	NA	TGTGCCAGCAGCTTAGTGAGGGACTGGCAAACAGATACGCAGTATTTT	CASSLVRDWQTDTQYF